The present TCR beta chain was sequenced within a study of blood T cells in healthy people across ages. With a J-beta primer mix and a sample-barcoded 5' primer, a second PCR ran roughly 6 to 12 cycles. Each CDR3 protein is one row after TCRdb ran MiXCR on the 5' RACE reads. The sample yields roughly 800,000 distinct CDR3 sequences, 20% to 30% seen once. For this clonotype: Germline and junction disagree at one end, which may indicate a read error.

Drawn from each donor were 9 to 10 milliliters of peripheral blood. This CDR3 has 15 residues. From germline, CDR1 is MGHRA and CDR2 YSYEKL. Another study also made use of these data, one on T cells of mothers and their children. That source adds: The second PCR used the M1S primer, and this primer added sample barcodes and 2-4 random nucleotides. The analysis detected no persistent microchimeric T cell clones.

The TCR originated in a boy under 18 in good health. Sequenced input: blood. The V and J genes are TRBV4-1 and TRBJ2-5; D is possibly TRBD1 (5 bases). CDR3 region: CASSKDGHLQETQYF. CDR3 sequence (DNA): TGCGCCAGCAGCAAAGACGGACACCTCCAAGAGACCCAGTACTTC.